Many counts were recorded for the clone carrying this T cell receptor beta chain. Its cognate antigen is unknown. This sample was taken from a study of T cells in Graves' hyperthyroidism and ophthalmopathy. Background on the study: The authors collected peripheral blood at initial diagnosis, before any treatment.

Per the germline V gene, CDR1 is MDHEN and CDR2 is SYDVKM. The CDR3 contains 13 residues. J was trimmed by 3 bases and V by 11 bases; bases with no gene match: 9. Graves' hyperthyroidism showing no ophthalmopathy progression within 18 months was considered stable. PBMCs were obtained from about 9.9 ml fresh peripheral blood. The study, taken as a whole, reports: Also found in blood were most expanded thyroid clonotypes above 0.001.

RNA transcripts gave rise to amplified TCR beta CDR3 regions. The HTBI primer set drove a first-round RT-PCR of the TCR CDR3. TCRdb processed the multiplex PCR reads anew with MiXCR; each CDR3 protein has one entry. The data contain roughly 740,000 distinct CDR3 sequences, about 16% of them seen just once; the ten biggest clones take up 8.4%. The chain combines TRBV28 with TRBJ1-2, with TRBD1 identical over 7 bases. The sequence came from a young man with Graves' hyperthyroidism. Material for sequencing was blood. CDR3 amino acids: CAGRAGGDYGYTF. The CDR3 DNA reads TGTGCCGGACGGGCAGGGGGTGACTATGGCTACACCTTC.